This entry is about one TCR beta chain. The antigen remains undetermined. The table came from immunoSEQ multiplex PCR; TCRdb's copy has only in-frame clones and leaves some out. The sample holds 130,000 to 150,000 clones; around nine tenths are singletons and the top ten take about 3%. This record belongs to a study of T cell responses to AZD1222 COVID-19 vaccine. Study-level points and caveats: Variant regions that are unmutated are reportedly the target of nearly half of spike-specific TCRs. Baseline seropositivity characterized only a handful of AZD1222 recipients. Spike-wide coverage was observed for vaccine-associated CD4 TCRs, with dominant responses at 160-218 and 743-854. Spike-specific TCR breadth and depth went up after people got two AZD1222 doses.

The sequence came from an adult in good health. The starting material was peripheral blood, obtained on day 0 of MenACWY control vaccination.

In DNA, the CDR3 is TGTGCCAGCAGCTTACAGACAACCACTGAAGCTTTCTTT. Its protein is CASSLQTTTEAFF. The V call is TRBV7-9, the J call TRBJ1-1; no clear D. Trimming pared 2 bases from V and 4 bases from J, leaving 8 bases between. The CDR3 is 13 amino acids. CDR1 and CDR2 (germline): SEHNR, FQNEAQ (reference sequence).